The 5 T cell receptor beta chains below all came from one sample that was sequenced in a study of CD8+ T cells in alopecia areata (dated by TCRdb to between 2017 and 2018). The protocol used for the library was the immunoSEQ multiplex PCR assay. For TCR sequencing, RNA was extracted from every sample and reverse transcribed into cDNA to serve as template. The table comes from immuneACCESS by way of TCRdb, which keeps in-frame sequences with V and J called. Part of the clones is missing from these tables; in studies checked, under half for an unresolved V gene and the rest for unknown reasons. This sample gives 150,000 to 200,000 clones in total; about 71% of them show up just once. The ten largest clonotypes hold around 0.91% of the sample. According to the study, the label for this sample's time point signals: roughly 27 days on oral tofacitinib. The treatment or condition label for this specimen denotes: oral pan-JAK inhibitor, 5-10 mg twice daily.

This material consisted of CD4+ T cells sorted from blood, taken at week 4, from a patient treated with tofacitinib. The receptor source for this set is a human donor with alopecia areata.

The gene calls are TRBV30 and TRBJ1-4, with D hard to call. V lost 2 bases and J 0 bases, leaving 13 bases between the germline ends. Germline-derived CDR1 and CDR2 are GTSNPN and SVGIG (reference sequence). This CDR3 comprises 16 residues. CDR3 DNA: TGTGCCTGGAGTCTGTGGAGAGGCGCAACTAATGAAAAACTGTTTTTT. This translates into CAWSLWRGATNEKLFF.

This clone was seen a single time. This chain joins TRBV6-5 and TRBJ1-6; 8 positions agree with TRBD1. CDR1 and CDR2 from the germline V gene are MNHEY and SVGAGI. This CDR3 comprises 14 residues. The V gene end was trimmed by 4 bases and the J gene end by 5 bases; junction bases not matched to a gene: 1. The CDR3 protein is CASSFRGHNSPLHF. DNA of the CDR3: TGTGCCAGCAGTTTCAGGGGGCATAATTCACCCCTCCACTTT.

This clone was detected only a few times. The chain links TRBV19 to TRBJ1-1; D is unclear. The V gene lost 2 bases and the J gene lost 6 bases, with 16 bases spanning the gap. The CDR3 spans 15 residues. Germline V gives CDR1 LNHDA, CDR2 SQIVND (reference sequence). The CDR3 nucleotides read TGTGCCAGTAGTATAAAGGGTACTGGGAAGCCTGAAGCTTTCTTT. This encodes CASSIKGTGKPEAFF.

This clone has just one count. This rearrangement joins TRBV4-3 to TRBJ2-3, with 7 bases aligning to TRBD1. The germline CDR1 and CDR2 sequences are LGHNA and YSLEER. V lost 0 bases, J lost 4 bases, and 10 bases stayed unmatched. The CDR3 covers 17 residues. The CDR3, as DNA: TGCGCCAGCAGCCAAGATTGGTGGGGACAGCCTCCAGATACGCAGTATTTT. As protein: CASSQDWWGQPPDTQYF.

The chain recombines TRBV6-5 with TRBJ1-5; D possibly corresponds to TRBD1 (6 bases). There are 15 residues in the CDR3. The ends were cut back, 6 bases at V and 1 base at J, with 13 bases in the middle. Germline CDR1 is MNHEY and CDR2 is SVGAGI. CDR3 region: CASSPTGYSNQPQHF. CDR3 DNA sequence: TGTGCCAGCAGCCCTACAGGGTACAGCAATCAGCCCCAGCATTTT.